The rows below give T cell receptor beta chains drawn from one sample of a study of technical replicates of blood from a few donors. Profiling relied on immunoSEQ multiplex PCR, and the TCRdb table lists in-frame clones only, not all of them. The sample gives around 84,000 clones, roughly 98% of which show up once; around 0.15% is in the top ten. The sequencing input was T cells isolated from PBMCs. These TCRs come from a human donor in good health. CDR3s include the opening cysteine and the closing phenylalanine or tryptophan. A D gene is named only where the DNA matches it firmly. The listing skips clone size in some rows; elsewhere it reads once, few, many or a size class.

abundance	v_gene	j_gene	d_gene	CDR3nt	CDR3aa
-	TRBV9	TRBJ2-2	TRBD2	TGTGCCAGCAGCGCCCTTAGCGGGGGGGCGAACACCGGGGAGCTGTTTTTT	CASSALSGGANTGELFF
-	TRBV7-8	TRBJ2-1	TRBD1	TGTGCCAGCAGCCTGAGAAGGGACAGGGGGCCCATCGGGCAGTTCTTC	CASSLRRDRGPIGQFF
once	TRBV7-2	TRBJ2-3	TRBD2	TGTGCCAGCAGCCAGGGACTAGTGGTTCCAGATACGCAGTATTTT	CASSQGLVVPDTQYF
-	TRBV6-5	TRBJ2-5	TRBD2	TGTGCCAGCAGTTACTCATCTAGCGGGGGGGCAGAGACCCAGTACTTC	CASSYSSSGGAETQYF
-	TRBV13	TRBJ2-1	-	TGTGCCAGCAGCTTACGTCGGACTAGGGGGGCGAGTGAGCAGTTCTTC	CASSLRRTRGASEQFF
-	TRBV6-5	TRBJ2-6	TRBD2	TGTGCCAGCAGTTACCAGCGGGGACCCAACGTCCTGACTTTC	CASSYQRGPNVLTF
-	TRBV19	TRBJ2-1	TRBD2	TGTGCCAGTAGTAATACGGGAGGAGCCTACAATGAGCAGTTCTTC	CASSNTGGAYNEQFF
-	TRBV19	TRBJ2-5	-	TGTGCCAGTAGTACCGGACAGAAAGAGACCCAGTACTTC	CASSTGQKETQYF
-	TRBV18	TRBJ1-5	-	TGTGCCAGCTCACCACCCGGTAGTCGTCGCAATCAGCCCCAGCATTTT	CASSPPGSRRNQPQHF
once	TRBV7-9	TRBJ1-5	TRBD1	TGTGCCAGCAGCTTTGGCAGGGGGATATGGCAGCCCCAGCATTTT	CASSFGRGIWQPQHF
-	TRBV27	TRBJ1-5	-	TGTGCCAGCAGTTTATCGGTCGGTGGCAATCAGCCCCAGCATTTT	CASSLSVGGNQPQHF
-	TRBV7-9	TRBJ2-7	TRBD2	TGTGCCAGCAGTTACGGAGCGGGGGGTACCTACGAGCAGTACTTC	CASSYGAGGTYEQYF
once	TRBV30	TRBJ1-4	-	TGTGCCTGGGGACAAGGCCCAACTAATGAAAAACTGTTTTTT	CAWGQGPTNEKLFF
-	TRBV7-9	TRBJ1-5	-	TGTGCCAGCAGCCCCGGTTTAAGGCCCCAGCATTTT	CASSPGLRPQHF
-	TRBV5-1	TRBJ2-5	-	TGCGCCAGCAGCACAGAACGGGAGACCCAGTACTTC	CASSTERETQYF
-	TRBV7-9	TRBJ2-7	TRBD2	TGTGCCAGCAGCTTAGTAAGAGCGGGAGGGCCGGGAGAGCAGTACTTC	CASSLVRAGGPGEQYF
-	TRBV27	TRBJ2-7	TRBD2	TGTGCCAGCAGTTTATTGGAGGCTAGCGGGAAGTCGGCCGAGCAGTACTTC	CASSLLEASGKSAEQYF
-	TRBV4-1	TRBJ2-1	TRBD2	TGCGCCAGCAGCCACCTCCAAGGGCGGGAGAATGAGCAGTTCTTC	CASSHLQGRENEQFF
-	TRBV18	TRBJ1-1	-	TGTGCCAGCTCCCTCCGGGTGGACACTGAAGCTTTCTTT	CASSLRVDTEAFF
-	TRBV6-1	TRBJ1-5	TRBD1	TGTGCCACCGGGACAGAGTTTAATCAGCCCCAGCATTTT	CATGTEFNQPQHF
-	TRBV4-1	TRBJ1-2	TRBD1	TGCGCCAGCAGCCAAGATGGGACAGGGGCCAACTATGGCTACACCTTC	CASSQDGTGANYGYTF
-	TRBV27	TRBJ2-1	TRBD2	TGTGCCAGCAGTTTACTTAGCGGGCGGCCCGCGAATGAGCAGTTCTTC	CASSLLSGRPANEQFF
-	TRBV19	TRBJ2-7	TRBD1	TGTGCCAGTAGTATGCGTCAGGGGGAACGCGAGCAGTACTTC	CASSMRQGEREQYF
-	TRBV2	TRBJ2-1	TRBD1	TGTGCCAGCAGGGCCGGACAGGGAGCAACCTCCTTAAGCTCCTACAATGAGCAGTTCTTC	CASRAGQGATSLSSYNEQFF
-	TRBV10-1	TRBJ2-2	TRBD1	TGCGCCAGCGGGGGACAGCTCAACACCGGGGAGCTGTTTTTT	CASGGQLNTGELFF
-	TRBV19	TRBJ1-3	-	TGTGCCAGCTGGAGGACTGTTGGAAACACCATATATTTT	CASWRTVGNTIYF
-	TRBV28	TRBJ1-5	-	TGTGCCAGCAGGGCTGGACTGACCTTCAATCAGCCCCAGCATTTT	CASRAGLTFNQPQHF
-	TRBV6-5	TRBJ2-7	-	TGTGCCAGCAGTTACTCGAGCAGGGCGTCCTACGAGCAGTACTTC	CASSYSSRASYEQYF